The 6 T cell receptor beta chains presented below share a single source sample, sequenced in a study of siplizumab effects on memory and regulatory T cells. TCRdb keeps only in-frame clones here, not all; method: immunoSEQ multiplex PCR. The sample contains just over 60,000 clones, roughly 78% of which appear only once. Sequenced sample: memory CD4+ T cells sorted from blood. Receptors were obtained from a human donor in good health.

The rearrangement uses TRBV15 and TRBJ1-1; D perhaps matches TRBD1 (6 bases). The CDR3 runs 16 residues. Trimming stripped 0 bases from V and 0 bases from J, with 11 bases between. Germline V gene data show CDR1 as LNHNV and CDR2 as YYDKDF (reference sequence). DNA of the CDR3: TGTGCCACCAGCAGAGATTGGGACACCATGAACACTGAAGCTTTCTTT. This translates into CATSRDWDTMNTEAFF.

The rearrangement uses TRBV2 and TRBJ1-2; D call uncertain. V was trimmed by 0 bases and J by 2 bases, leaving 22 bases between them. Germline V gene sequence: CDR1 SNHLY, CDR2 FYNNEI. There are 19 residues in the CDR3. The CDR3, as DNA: TGTGCCAGCAGTGAAGCGAAGGACGGAGGCAGGTGGAAAAACTATGGCTACACCTTC. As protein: CASSEAKDGGRWKNYGYTF.

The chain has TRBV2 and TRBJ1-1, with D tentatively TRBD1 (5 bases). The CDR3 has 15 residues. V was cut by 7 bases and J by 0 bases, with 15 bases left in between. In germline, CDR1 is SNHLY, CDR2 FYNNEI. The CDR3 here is CASKVTGPMNTEAFF. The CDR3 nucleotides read TGTGCCAGCAAGGTCACAGGCCCGATGAACACTGAAGCTTTCTTT.

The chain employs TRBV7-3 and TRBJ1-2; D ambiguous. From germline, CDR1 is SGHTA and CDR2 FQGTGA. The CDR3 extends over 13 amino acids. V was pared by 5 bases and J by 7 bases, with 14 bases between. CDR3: CASSPDPQSGYTF. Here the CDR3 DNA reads TGTGCCAGCAGCCCAGACCCTCAGAGTGGCTACACCTTC.

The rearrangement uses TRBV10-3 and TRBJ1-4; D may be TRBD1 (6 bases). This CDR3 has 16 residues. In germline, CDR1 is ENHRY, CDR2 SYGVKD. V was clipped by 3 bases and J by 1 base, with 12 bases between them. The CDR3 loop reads CAISDSPTGTNEKLFF. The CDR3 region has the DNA TGTGCCATCAGTGATAGTCCGACAGGAACTAATGAAAAACTGTTTTTT.

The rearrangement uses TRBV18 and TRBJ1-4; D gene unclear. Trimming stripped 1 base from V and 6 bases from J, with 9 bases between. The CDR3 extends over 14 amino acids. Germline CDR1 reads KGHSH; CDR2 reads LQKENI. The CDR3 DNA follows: TGTGCCAGCTCACCACGACCTGAAGATGAAAAACTGTTTTTT. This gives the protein CASSPRPEDEKLFF.